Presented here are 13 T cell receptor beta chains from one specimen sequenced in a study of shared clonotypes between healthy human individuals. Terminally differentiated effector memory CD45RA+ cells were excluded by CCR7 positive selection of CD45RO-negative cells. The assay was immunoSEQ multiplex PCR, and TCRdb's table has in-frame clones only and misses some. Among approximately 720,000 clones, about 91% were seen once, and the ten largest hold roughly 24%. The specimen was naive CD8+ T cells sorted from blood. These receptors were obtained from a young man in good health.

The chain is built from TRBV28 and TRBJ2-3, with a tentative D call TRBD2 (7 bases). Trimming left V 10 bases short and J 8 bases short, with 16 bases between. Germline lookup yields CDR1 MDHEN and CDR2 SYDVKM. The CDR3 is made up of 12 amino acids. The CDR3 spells CAIGPGGVTQYF. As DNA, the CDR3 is TGTGCCATCGGCCCGGGGGGCGTTACGCAGTATTTT.

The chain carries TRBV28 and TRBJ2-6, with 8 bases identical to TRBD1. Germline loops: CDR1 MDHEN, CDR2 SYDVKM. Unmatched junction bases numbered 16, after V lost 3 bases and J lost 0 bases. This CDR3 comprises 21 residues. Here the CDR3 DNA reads TGTGCCAGCAGTTTTCCACCCTCAGGGGGCCAAAAGAGCTCTGGGGCCAACGTCCTGACTTTC. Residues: CASSFPPSGGQKSSGANVLTF.

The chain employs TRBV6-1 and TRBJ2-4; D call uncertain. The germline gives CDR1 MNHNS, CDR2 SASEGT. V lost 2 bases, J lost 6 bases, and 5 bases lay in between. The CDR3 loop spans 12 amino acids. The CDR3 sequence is CASSETLNIQYF. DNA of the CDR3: TGTGCCAGCAGTGAAACTTTAAACATTCAGTACTTC.

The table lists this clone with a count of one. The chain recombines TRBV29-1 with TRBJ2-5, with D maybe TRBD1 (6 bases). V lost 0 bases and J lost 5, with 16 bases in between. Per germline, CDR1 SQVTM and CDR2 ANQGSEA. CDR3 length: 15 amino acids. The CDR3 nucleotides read TGCAGCGTTGAAGACTCAGGGGAGCACGGGGAGACCCAGTACTTC. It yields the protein CSVEDSGEHGETQYF.

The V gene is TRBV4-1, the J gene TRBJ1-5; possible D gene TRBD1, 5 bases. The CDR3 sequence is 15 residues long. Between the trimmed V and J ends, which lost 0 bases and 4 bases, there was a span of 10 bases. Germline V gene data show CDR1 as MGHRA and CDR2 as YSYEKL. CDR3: CASSQDFRENQPQHF. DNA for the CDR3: TGCGCCAGCAGCCAAGATTTCAGGGAAAATCAGCCCCAGCATTTT.

Here the CDR3 DNA reads TGCGCCAGCAGCTGGGGACAGGGTTCCTACAATGAGCAGTTCTTC. This gives the protein CASSWGQGSYNEQFF. The chain combines TRBV5-1 with TRBJ2-1, with 9 positions matching TRBD1. Germline values: CDR1 SGHRS, CDR2 YFSETQ. CDR3 length: 15 amino acids. The V and J ends lost 3 bases and 1 base, in that order; junction bases with no gene match: 2.

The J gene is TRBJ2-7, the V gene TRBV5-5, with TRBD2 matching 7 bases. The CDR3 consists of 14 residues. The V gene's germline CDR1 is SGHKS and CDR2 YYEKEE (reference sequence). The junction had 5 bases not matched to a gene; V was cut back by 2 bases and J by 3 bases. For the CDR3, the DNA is TGTGCCAGCAGCTTTTTTGGCGGGAGCTACGAGCAGTACTTC. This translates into CASSFFGGSYEQYF.

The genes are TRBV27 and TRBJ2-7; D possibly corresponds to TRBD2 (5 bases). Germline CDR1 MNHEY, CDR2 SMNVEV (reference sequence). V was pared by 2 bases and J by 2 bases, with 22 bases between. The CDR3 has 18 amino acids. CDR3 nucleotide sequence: TGTGCCAGCAGTTTAAACTCCGAGGGCCGAGGGAAACCCTACGAGCAGTACTTC. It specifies CASSLNSEGRGKPYEQYF.

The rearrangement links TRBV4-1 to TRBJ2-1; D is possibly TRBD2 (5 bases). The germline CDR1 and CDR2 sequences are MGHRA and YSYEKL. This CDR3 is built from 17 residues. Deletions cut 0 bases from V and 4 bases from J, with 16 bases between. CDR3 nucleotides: TGCGCCAGCAGCCAAGATTTAGGGCGGGCAACATACAATGAGCAGTTCTTC. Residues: CASSQDLGRATYNEQFF.

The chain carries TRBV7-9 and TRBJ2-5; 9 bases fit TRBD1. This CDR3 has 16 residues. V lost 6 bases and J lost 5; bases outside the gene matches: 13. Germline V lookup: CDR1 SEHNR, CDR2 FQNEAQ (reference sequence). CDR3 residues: CASRSTGGSDGETQYF. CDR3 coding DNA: TGTGCCAGCAGGTCGACAGGGGGGAGTGACGGGGAGACCCAGTACTTC.

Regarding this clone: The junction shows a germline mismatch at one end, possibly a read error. In DNA, the CDR3 is TGTGCCAGCAGCGAAGGGGCGGAACTCTCAAATGGGCAGTTCTTC. Protein: CASSEGAELSNGQFF. The V call is TRBV11-2, the J call TRBJ2-1, with a weak D call TRBD1 (5 bases). Germline CDR1 is SGHAT and CDR2 is FQNNGV. The length of the CDR3 is 15 residues.

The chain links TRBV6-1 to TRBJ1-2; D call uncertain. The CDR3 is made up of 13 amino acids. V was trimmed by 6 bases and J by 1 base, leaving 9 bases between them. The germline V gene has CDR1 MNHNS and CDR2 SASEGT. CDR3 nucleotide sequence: TGTGCCAGCAGGGATACAGTTAACTATGGCTACACCTTC. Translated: CASRDTVNYGYTF.

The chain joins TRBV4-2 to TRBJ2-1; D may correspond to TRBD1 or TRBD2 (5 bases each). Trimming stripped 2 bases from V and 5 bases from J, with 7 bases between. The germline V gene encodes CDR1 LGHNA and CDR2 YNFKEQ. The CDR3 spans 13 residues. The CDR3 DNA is TGTGCCAGCAGCCAACGGGGCCACAATGAGCAGTTCTTC. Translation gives CASSQRGHNEQFF.